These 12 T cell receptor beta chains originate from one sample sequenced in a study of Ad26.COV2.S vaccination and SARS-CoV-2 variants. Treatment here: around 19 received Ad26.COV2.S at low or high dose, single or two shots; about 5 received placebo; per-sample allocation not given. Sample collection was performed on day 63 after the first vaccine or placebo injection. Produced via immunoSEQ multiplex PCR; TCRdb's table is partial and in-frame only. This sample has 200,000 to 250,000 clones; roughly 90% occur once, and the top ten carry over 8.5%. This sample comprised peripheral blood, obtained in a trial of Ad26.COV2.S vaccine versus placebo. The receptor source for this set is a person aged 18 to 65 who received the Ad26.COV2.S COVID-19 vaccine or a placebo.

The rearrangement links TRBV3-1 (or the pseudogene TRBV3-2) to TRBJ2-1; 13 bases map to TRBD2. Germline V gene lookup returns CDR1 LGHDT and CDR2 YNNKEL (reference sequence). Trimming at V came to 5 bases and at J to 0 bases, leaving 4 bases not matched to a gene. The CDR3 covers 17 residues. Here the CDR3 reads CASSRLAGGYSYNEQFF. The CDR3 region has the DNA TGTGCCAGCAGCAGACTAGCGGGGGGATACTCCTACAATGAGCAGTTCTTC.

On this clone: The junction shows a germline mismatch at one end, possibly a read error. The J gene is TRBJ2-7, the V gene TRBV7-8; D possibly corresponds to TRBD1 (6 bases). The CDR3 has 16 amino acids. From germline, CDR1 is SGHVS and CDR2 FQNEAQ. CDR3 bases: TGTGCCAGTAGCTTAGGTTACCGGGACAACTCCTACGAGCAGTACTTC. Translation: CASSLGYRDNSYEQYF.

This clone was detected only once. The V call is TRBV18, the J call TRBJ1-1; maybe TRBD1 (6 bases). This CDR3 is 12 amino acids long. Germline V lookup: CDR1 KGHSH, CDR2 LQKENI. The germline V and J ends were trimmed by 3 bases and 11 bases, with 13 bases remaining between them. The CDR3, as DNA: TGTGCCAGCTCACCCTGGGGGGGGCTGGCTTTCTTT. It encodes CASSPWGGLAFF.

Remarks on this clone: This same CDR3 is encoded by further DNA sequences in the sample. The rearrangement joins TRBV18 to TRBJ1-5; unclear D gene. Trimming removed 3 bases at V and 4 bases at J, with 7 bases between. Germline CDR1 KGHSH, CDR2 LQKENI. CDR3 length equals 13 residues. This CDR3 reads CASSPAGNQPQHF. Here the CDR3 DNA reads TGTGCCAGCTCACCGGCGGGGAATCAGCCCCAGCATTTT.

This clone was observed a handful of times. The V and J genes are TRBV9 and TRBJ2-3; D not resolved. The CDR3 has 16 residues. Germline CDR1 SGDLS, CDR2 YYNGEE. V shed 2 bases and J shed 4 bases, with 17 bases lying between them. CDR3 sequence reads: CASSVGHVGGADTQYF. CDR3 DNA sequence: TGTGCCAGCAGCGTCGGTCACGTCGGTGGGGCAGATACGCAGTATTTT.

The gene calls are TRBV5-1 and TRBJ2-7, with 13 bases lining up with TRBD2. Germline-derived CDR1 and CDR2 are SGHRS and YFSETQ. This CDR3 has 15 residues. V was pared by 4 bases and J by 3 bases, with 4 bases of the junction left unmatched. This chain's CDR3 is CASSLGTSGNYEQYF. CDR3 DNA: TGCGCCAGCAGCCTCGGGACTAGCGGGAACTACGAGCAGTACTTC.

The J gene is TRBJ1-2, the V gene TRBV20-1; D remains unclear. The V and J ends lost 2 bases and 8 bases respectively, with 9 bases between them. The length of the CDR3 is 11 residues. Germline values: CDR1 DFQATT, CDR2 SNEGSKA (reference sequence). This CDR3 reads CSARLYGGYTF. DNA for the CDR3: TGCAGTGCTAGACTTTACGGGGGCTACACCTTC.

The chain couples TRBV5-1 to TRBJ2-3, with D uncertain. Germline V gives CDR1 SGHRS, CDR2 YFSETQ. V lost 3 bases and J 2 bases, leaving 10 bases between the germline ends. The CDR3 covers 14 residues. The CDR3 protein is CASSSTDSTDTQYF. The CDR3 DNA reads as TGCGCCAGCAGCTCCACAGACTCCACAGATACGCAGTATTTT.

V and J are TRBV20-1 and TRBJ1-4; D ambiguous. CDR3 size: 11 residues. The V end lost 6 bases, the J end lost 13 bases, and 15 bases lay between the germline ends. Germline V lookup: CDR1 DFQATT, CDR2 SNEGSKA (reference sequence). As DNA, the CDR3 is TGCAGTGCCAGCGTGGCCGGGTTACTGTTTTTT. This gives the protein CSASVAGLLFF.

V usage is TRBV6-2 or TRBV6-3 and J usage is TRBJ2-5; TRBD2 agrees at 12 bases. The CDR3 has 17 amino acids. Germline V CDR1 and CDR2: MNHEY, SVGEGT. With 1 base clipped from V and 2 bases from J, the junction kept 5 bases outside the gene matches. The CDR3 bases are TGTGCCAGCAGTTACTTGAGGACTAGCGGGGTTCAAGAGACCCAGTACTTC. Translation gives CASSYLRTSGVQETQYF.

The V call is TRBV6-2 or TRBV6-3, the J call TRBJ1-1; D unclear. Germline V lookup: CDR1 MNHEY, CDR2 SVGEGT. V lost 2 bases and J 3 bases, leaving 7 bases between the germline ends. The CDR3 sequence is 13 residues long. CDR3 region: CASSYREYTEAFF. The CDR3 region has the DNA TGTGCCAGCAGTTACAGGGAGTACACTGAAGCTTTCTTT.

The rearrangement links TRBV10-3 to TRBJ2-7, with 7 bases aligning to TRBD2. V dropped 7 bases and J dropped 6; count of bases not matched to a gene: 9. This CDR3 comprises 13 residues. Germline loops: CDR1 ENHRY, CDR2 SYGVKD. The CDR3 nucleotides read TGTGCCATCATGGGCAGGTCGGGAGGCGAGCAGTACTTC. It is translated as CAIMGRSGGEQYF.